The 2 T cell receptor beta chains given below trace back to one sample, sequenced in a study of neurological immune-mediated disorders. Time point meaning: longitudinal time-point 2. TCRdb used MiXCR to reprocess the 5' RACE reads, holding one entry per CDR3 protein. Of approximately 89,000 distinct CDR3 sequences listed, about 13% are singletons. Sample: PBMCs. The receptor source for this set is a female donor with HTLV-1-associated myelopathy (HAM/TSP).

This clonotype has ten or more counts. The V call is TRBV12-3 or TRBV12-4, the J call TRBJ1-1; unclear D gene. There are 13 residues in the CDR3. V lost 1 base to trimming and J lost 0 bases, with 3 bases between them. The CDR3 bases are TGTGCCAGCAGTTTAGTTATGAACACTGAAGCTTTCTTT. It yields the protein CASSLVMNTEAFF.

The chain combines TRBV27 with TRBJ2-7, with 8 positions matching TRBD1. The CDR3 has 14 amino acids. Per germline, CDR1 MNHEY and CDR2 SMNVEV (reference sequence). With 5 bases clipped from V and 2 bases from J, the junction kept 5 bases outside the gene matches. The CDR3 reads CASSHQDRAYEQYF. The CDR3 DNA is TGTGCCAGCAGTCACCAGGACAGGGCCTACGAGCAGTACTTC.